This T cell receptor (beta chain) was identified during a study of beta chain features in type 1 diabetes. Study in general: The examined sorted cells totaled around 100,000,000 across samples. Regarding the study as a whole: The similarity of naive, central memory and Treg TCRB repertoires appeared greater among patients than among healthy donors. There was a moderate but significant shortening of TCRB CDR3s in all four CD4+ subsets of Type 1 diabetes patients. Insertions at VDJ junctions were less frequent in type 1 diabetes patients. These patients also deleted more nucleotides at the same junctions.

In the case of this clone: Its antigen is currently unknown.

Losses at the gene ends were 5 bases for V and 3 bases for J; bases not matched to a gene: 6. Germline V lookup: CDR1 SGHAT, CDR2 FQNNGV. The CDR3 extends over 14 amino acids. The sequenced template was cDNA made from the entire isolated RNA. Repertoires were generated with immunoSEQ multiplex PCR, while TCRdb's copy carries only in-frame clones and drops some. Among more than 300,000 clones listed, over 8.5% were seen once. The sample comprised central memory CD4+ T cells from blood. The clonotype comes from a man aged 25-40 years with type 1 diabetes. This sequence joins TRBV11-2 and TRBJ1-1; 7 bases line up with TRBD1. The CDR3 protein is CASSIQDRYTEAFF. The CDR3 region has the DNA TGTGCCAGCAGCATCCAGGACAGGTACACTGAAGCTTTCTTT.